Below are 8 T cell receptor beta chains sequenced from a single sample in a study of CD8 T cell repertoires and HIV-1 epitope variants (TCRdb year 2020). Library preparation used the immunoSEQ multiplex PCR assay. This is the immuneACCESS table as TCRdb keeps it, with only in-frame sequences that have V and J called. A part of the clones is gone; compared with another copy, unresolved V genes explain less than half, and the rest is unexplained. This sample comprises more than 85,000 clones, more than 65% of them detected only once. The ten biggest clones cover 25% to 30% of the sample. Sequencing was done on a sample of uncultured baseline CD8+ T cells from peripheral blood mononuclear cells (PBMCs). The receptors were gathered from a male donor with HIV.

The genes are TRBV19 and TRBJ1-5; D is ambiguous. Germline V gene data show CDR1 as LNHDA and CDR2 as SQIVND (reference sequence). Trimming took 3 bases from V and 3 from J, leaving 9 bases between them. This CDR3 is built from 14 residues. This CDR3 is CASSMAGPNQPQHF. CDR3 nucleotides: TGTGCCAGTAGTATGGCTGGACCCAATCAGCCCCAGCATTTT.

This chain uses TRBV19 with TRBJ1-1; 7 bases are shared with TRBD1. V was pared by 1 base and J by 4 bases, with 6 bases of the junction left unmatched. This CDR3 is built from 15 residues. Germline CDR1 and CDR2: LNHDA and SQIVND (reference sequence). The CDR3 here is CASSIAGGWGTEAFF. In nucleotides, the CDR3 is TGTGCCAGTAGTATAGCAGGGGGGTGGGGCACTGAAGCTTTCTTT.

The chain uses TRBV28 and TRBJ2-5; D tentatively fits TRBD1 or TRBD2 (5 bases each). The CDR3 loop spans 14 amino acids. Germline V gene data show CDR1 as MDHEN and CDR2 as SYDVKM. Between the trimmed V and J ends, which lost 7 bases and 5 bases, there was a span of 17 bases. The CDR3 loop reads CASIVRQGRETQYF. DNA of the CDR3: TGTGCCAGCATCGTCAGGCAGGGACGGGAGACCCAGTACTTC.

The chain uses TRBV7-2 and TRBJ2-1; D call uncertain. The CDR3 length is 14 residues. Trimming cost V 6 bases and J 1 base, with 10 bases left between them. CDR1 is SGHTA, CDR2 FQGNSA, per germline. The CDR3 region has the DNA TGTGCCAGCAGTCTTCGACCGTCCTACAATGAGCAGTTCTTC. It yields the protein CASSLRPSYNEQFF.

The chain recombines TRBV5-1 with TRBJ1-5, with D tentatively TRBD1 (6 bases). The V gene's germline CDR1 is SGHRS and CDR2 YFSETQ. This CDR3 region has 15 residues. V was cut by 3 bases and J by 3 bases, with 13 bases left in between. The CDR3 region has the DNA TGCGCCAGCAGCTGGACCGGGGGCGACAATCAGCCCCAGCATTTT. This sequence encodes CASSWTGGDNQPQHF.

This chain connects TRBV5-1 to TRBJ2-3, with 10 bases that match TRBD2. The V segment lost 7 bases and the J segment 6 bases; nucleotides outside the gene matches: 8. CDR1 and CDR2 (germline): SGHRS, YFSETQ. This CDR3 spans 14 amino acids. Written as DNA, the CDR3 is TGCGCCAGCTCCATAGCGGGAGGTATGGATACGCAGTATTTT. Protein product: CASSIAGGMDTQYF.

The chain uses TRBV4-3 and TRBJ1-5; 9 nucleotides agree with TRBD1. Germline V gene data show CDR1 as LGHNA and CDR2 as YSLEER. This CDR3 is built from 15 residues. The J segment lost 6 bases and the V segment lost 2 bases, leaving 5 bases of the junction unmatched. The CDR3 here is CASSQTYRGRQPQHF. DNA of the CDR3: TGCGCCAGCAGCCAAACTTACAGGGGGCGTCAGCCCCAGCATTTT.

The J gene is TRBJ2-3, the V gene TRBV9; D remains unclear. The CDR3 runs to 13 residues. Germline V lookup: CDR1 SGDLS, CDR2 YYNGEE. Trimming left V 0 bases short and J 6 bases short, with 8 bases between. The CDR3, as DNA: TGTGCCAGCAGCGTAGGGGGAAGCGATACGCAGTATTTT. Translation: CASSVGGSDTQYF. The full variable domain, completed using reference TRBV9 and TRBJ2-3, is DSGVTQTPKHLITATGQRVTLRCSPRSGDLSVYWYQQSLDQGLQFLIQYYNGEERAKGNILERFSAQQFPDLHSELNLSSLELGDSALYFCASSVGGSDTQYFGPGTRLTVL.